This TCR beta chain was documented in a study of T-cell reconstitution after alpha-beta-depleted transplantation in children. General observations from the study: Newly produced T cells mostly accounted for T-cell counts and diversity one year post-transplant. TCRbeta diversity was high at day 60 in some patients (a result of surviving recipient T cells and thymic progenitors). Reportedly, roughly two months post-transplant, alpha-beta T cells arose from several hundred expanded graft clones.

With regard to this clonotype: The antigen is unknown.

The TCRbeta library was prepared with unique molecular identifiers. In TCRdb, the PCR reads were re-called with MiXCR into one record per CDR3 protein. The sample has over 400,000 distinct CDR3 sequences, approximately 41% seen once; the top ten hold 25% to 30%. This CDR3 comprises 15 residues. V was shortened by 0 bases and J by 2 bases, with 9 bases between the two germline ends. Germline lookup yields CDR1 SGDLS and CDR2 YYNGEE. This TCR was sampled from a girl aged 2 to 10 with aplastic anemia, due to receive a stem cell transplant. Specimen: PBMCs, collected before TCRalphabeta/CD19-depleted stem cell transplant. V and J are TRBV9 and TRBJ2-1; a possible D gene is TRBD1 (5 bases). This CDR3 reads CASSVEAGPYNEQFF. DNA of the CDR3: TGTGCCAGCAGCGTAGAGGCAGGGCCCTACAATGAGCAGTTCTTC.